This T cell receptor (beta chain) emerged from a study of blood T cell repertoires in COVID-19 (TCRdb year 2020). About the investigation overall: Samples from collaborators originated in the United States, Italy and Spain and spanned both the acute and convalescent phases of COVID-19. Where available, HLA class I and class II types were taken from metadata supplied by the sample provider and were not determined by assay-based typing. The samples were drawn from two sources: the first 160 participants of the ongoing ImmuneRACE study, and over 950 subjects contributed by 6 global collaborators. Sample metadata almost always included a de-identified subject ID, COVID-19 status, age in years and sex. Subjects who had been exposed to COVID-19, were actively infected with it, or had recovered from it provided the deeply sampled blood TCRbeta repertoires that made up the dataset. The material from the prospective study consisted of cDNA or gDNA derived from T cells, B-cell-depleted T cells, or PBMCs. A freely available public database, intended as a resource for researchers studying the immune response to SARS-CoV-2, is where the repertoires were released.

A word on this clone: Its antigen has not been determined. No much larger clonotype is one base removed from it; base qualities were not supplied.

Overall study results and their limits: The amount of clinical and demographic metadata varied by source and participant and was provided uncurated.

The immunoSEQ Assay, a bias-controlled multiplex PCR, was used to amplify TCRbeta CDR3 regions from genomic DNA. The study's processing was this. Within the assay, amplification of reference gene primers was used to estimate how many nucleated cells each sample contained. To quantify the absolute abundance of each unique TCRbeta CDR3 rearrangement, sequence reads were collapsed and filtered. Productive Simpson clonality was computed per sample as the square root of Simpson's diversity index over productive rearrangements. Imported from immuneACCESS, the table was reduced by TCRdb to in-frame sequences with V and J called. These copies leave out some clones; in studies compared against another copy, an unresolved V gene accounts for under half, and the cause of the remainder is not known. V, J and clone size are those of that table, while D and trimming were read from the DNA. Within this sample are 250,000 to 350,000 clones, with approximately 89% of them counted one time only. The ten largest clones add up to about 5% of the sample.

Participants in the prospective study were enrolled through a virtual design, were aged roughly 18 to 100 years, and lived in some 24 United States geographic areas. In the prospective study, participants were assigned to cohorts based on the clinical history participants reported in a screening survey and a study questionnaire. For ImmuneRACE Cohort 3, a participant was defined as recovered based on two consecutive negative NP/OP PCR tests, clearance by a healthcare professional, or resolution of symptoms. Mobile phlebotomists in the prospective study collected whole blood, serum and a nasopharyngeal or oropharyngeal swab from every participant. Over an approximately two-month period, participants in the prospective study had the option of providing additional blood draws and questionnaires. Before DNA extraction, prospective study blood samples were shipped either frozen or at room temperature.

CDR1 and CDR2 were assigned from the germline V gene (reference sequence) as MNHNY and SVGAGI. The CDR3 goes from the cysteine to the phenylalanine over 14 residues. Kept here is only the CDR3 DNA, which spans 42 bases and is read in frame from base 1. Relative to germline, V is 4 bases shorter and J is 8 bases shorter, with 12 bases between their ends. The sequence derives from a young woman who had recovered from COVID-19. Sequencing was carried out using PBMCs or T cells enriched from blood (not recorded which). Here the chain combines TRBV6-6 and TRBJ1-6; the D segment could be TRBD1, given 6 matching bases. Here is the DNA: TGTGCCAGCAGTTTGCCCCAGGGGTATTCACCCCTCCACTTT. Its coded protein is CASSLPQGYSPLHF.